This TCR beta chain stems from a study of CD8+CD57+ T cells in acquired aplastic anemia. Turning to the study itself: Healthy donors averaged about 10 million reads for CD4+ cells.

Germline V gene data show CDR1 as SEHNR and CDR2 as FQNEAQ (reference sequence). The CDR3 contains 15 residues. Genomic DNA constituted the template upon which TCR beta VDJ and CDR3 profiling was performed. TCRdb redid the calling of the reads with MiXCR, one entry per CDR3 protein. The sample lists a few hundred thousand distinct CDR3 sequences, 55% to 70% seen once, with approximately 3.9% in the top ten. As for this clonotype: The junction does not match germline at one end; this may be a read error.

The sequenced sample consisted of sorted CD4+, CD8+, or CD8+CD57+ T cells (not recorded which) from PBMCs. The TCR was taken from a human donor in good health, serving as a control. This chain uses TRBV7-9 with TRBJ1-5; D is ambiguous. The CDR3 is CASSTTQCSNHSHHF. CDR3 nucleotides: TGTGCCAGCAGCACAACACAGTGTAGCAATCACTCCCACCATTTT.